The clone carrying this T cell receptor (beta chain) occurred once. Only in-frame clones appear in the TCRdb table, and some are missing; sequencing was by immunoSEQ multiplex PCR. This table has 13,000 or so clones, about 73% appearing once. In germline, CDR1 is MNHEY, CDR2 SVGAGI. V gave up 6 bases and J gave up 3 bases; unmatched junction bases: 5. The CDR3 contains 15 residues. The sample originates from a study of blood T cell repertoires in COVID-19. The rearrangement joins TRBV6-5 to TRBJ1-1, with TRBD1 matching over 12 bases. The TCR comes from a human donor in a cohort sampled during active COVID-19. Input material: peripheral blood. CDR3 sequence: CASRGQGAGDTEAFF. Here the CDR3 DNA reads TGTGCCAGCAGGGGACAGGGGGCTGGTGACACTGAAGCTTTCTTT.